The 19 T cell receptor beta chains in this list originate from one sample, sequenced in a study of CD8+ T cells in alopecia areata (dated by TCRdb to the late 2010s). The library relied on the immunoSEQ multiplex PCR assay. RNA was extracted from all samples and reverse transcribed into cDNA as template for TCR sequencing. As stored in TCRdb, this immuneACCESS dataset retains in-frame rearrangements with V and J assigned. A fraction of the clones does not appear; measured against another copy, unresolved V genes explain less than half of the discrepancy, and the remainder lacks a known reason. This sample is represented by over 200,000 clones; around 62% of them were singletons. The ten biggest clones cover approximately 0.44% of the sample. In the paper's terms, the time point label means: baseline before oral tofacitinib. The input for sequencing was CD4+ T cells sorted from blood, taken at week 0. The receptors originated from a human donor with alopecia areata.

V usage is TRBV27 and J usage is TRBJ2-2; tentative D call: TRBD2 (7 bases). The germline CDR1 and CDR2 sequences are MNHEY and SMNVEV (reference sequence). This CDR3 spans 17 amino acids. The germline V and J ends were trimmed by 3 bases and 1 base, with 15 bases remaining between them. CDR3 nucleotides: TGTGCCAGCAGTTTTGGGGGGGCAAGGTGGAACACCGGGGAGCTGTTTTTT. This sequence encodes CASSFGGARWNTGELFF.

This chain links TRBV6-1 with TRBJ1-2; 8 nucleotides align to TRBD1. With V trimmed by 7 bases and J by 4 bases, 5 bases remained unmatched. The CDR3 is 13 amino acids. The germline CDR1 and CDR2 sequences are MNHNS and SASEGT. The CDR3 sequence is CASILDRVYGYTF. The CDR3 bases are TGTGCCAGCATCCTGGACAGGGTCTATGGCTACACCTTC.

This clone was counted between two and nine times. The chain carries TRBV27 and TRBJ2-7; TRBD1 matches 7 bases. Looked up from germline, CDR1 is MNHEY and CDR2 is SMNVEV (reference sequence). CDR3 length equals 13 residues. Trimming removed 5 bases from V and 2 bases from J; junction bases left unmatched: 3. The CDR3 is CASSRTGPYEQYF. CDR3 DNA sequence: TGTGCCAGCAGTCGGACAGGCCCCTACGAGCAGTACTTC.

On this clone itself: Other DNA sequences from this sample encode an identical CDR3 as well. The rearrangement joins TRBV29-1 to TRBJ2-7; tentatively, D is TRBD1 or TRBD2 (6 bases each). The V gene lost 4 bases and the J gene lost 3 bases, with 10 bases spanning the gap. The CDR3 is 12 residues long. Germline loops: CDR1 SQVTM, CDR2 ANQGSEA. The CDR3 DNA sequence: TGCAGCGTTGTCGGAGGGGGCTACGAGCAGTACTTC. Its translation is CSVVGGGYEQYF.

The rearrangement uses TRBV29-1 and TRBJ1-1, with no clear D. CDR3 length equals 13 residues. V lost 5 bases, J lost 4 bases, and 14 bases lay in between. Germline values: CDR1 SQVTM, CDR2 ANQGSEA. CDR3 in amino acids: CSVYKGSGTEAFF. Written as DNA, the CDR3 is TGCAGCGTTTATAAAGGTAGTGGCACTGAAGCTTTCTTT.

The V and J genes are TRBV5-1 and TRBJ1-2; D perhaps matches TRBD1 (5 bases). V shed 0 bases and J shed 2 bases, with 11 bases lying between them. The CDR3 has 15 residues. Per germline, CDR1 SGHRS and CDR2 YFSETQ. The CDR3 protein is CASSLAWAGNYGYTF. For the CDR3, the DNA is TGCGCCAGCAGCTTGGCCTGGGCAGGGAACTATGGCTACACCTTC. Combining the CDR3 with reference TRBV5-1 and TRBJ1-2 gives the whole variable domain KAGVTQTPRYLIKTRGQQVTLSCSPISGHRSVSWYQQTPGQGLQFLFEYFSETQRNKGNFPGRFSGRQFSNSRSEMNVSTLELGDSALYLCASSLAWAGNYGYTFGSGTRLTVV.

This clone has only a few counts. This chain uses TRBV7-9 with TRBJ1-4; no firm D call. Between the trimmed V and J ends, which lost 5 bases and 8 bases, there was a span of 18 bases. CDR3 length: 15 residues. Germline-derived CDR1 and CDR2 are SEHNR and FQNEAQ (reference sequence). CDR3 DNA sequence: TGTGCCAGCAGCCCCCTGGAGGGCCTAGGCGAAAAACTGTTTTTT. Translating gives CASSPLEGLGEKLFF.

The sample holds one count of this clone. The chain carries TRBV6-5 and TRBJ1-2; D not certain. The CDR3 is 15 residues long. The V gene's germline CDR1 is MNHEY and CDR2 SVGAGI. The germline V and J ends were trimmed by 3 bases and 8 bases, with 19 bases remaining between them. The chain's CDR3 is CASSYSDGSSGGYTF. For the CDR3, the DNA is TGTGCCAGCAGTTATTCCGACGGGTCTTCCGGGGGCTACACCTTC.

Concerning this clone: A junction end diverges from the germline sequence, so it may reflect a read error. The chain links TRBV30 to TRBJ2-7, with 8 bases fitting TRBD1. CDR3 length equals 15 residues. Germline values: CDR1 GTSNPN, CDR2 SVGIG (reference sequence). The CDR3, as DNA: TGTCCCTGGAAACTCCGGGACAGGAGGGGGAAAAAGCAGTACTTC. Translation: CPWKLRDRRGKKQYF.

The CDR3 protein is CASSLEGPGGGLEQYF. Written as DNA, the CDR3 is TGCGCCAGCAGCCTCGAGGGGCCAGGGGGCGGCCTCGAGCAGTACTTC. This chain links TRBV4-1 with TRBJ2-7, with TRBD1 matching 8 bases. Germline loops: CDR1 MGHRA, CDR2 YSYEKL. The CDR3 has 16 amino acids. V trimming: 4 bases; J trimming: 6 bases; junction bases outside the gene matches: 14.

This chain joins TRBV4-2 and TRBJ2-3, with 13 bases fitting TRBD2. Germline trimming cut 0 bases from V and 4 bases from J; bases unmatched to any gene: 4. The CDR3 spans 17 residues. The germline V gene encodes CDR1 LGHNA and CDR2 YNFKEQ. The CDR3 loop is CASSQEVLAGGPDTQYF. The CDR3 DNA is TGTGCCAGCAGCCAAGAGGTACTAGCGGGGGGGCCAGATACGCAGTATTTT.

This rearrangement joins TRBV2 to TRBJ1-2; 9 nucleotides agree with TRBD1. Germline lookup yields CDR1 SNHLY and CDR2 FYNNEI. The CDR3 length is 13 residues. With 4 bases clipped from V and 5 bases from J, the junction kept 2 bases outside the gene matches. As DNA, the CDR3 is TGTGCCAGCAGTGGGGGACAGGGATATGGCTACACCTTC. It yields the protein CASSGGQGYGYTF.

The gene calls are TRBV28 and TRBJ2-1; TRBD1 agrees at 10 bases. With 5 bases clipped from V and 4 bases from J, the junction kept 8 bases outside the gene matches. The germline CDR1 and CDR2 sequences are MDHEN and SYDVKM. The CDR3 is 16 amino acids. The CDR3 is CASSPPGTGVYNEQFF. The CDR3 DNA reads TGTGCCAGCAGTCCACCCGGGACAGGGGTATACAATGAGCAGTTCTTC. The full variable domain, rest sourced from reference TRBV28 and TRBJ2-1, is DVKVTQSSRYLVKRTGEKVFLECVQDMDHENMFWYRQDPGLGLRLIYFSYDVKMKEKGDIPEGYSVSREKKERFSLILESASTNQTSMYLCASSPPGTGVYNEQFFGPGTRLTVL.

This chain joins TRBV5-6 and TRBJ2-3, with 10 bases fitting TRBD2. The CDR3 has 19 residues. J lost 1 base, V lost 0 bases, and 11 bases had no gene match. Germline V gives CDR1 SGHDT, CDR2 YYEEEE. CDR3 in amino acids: CASSLAGRFGTSGTDTQYF. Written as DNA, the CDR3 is TGTGCCAGCAGCTTGGCGGGACGGTTCGGGACTAGCGGCACAGATACGCAGTATTTT.

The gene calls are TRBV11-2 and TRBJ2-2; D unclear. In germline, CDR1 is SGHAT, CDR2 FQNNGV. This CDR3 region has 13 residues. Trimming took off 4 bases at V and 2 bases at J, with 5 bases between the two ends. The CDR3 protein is CASSSQNTGELFF. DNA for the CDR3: TGTGCCAGCAGCTCCCAAAACACCGGGGAGCTGTTTTTT.

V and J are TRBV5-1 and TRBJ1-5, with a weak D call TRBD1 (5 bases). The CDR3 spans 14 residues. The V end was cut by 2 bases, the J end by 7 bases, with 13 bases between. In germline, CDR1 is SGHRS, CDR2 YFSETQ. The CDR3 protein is CASSFGTPEQPQHF. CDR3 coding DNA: TGCGCCAGCAGCTTCGGGACTCCCGAACAGCCCCAGCATTTT. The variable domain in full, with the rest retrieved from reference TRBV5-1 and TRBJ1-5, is KAGVTQTPRYLIKTRGQQVTLSCSPISGHRSVSWYQQTPGQGLQFLFEYFSETQRNKGNFPGRFSGRQFSNSRSEMNVSTLELGDSALYLCASSFGTPEQPQHFGDGTRLSIL.

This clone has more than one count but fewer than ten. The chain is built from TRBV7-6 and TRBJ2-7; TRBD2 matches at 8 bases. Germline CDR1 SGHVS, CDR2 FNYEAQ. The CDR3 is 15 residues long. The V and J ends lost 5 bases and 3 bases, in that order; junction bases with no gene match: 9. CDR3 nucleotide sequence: TGTGCCAGCAGCCAAGCCCCGGGACTAGACTACGAGCAGTACTTC. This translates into CASSQAPGLDYEQYF.

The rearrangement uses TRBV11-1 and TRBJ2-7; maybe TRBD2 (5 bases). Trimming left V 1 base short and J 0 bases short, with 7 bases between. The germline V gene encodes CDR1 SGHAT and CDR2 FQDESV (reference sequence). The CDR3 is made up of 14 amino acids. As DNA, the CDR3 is TGTGCCAGCAGCTTAGGCGGGTCCTCCTACGAGCAGTACTTC. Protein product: CASSLGGSSYEQYF.

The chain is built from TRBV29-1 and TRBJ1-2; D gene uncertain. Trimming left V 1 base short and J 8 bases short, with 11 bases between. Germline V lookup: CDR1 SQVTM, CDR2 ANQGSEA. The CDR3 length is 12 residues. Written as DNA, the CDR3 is TGCAGCGTTGAAGGCCCCCGCCGGGGCTACACCTTC. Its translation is CSVEGPRRGYTF. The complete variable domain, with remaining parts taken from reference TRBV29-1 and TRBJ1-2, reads SAVISQKPSRDICQRGTSLTIQCQVDSQVTMMFWYRQQPGQSLTLIATANQGSEATYESGFVIDKFPISRPNLTFSTLTVSNMSPEDSSIYLCSVEGPRRGYTFGSGTRLTVV.